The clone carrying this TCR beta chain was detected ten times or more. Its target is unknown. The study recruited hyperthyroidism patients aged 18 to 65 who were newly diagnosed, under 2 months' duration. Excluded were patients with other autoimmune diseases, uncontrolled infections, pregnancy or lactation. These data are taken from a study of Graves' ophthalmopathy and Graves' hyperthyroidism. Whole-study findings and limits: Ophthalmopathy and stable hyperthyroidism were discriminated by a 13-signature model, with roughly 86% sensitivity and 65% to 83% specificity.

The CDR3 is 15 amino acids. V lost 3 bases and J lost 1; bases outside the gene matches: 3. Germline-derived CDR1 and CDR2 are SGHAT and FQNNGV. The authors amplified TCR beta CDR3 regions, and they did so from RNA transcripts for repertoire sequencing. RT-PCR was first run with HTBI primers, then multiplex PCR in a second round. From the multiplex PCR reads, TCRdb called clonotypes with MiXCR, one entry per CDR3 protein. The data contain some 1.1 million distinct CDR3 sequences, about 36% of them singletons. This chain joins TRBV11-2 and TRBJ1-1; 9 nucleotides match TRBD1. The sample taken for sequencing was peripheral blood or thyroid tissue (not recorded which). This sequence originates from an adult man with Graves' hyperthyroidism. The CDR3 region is CASSFTGGANTEAFF. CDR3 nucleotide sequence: TGTGCCAGCAGCTTTACAGGGGGCGCGAACACTGAAGCTTTCTTT.